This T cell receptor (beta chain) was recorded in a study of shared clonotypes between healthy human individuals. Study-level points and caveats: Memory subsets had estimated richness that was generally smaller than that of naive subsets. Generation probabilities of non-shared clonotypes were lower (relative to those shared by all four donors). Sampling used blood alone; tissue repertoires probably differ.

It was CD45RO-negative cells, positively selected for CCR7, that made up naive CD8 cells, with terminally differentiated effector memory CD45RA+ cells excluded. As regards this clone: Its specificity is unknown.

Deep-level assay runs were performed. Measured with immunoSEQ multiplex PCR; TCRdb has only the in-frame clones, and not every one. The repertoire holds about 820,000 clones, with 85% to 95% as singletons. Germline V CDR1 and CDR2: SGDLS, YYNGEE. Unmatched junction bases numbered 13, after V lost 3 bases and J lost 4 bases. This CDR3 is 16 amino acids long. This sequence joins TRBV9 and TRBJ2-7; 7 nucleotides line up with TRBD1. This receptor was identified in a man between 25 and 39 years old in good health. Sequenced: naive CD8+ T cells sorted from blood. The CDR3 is CASSGRNNRGRYEQYF. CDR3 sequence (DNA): TGTGCCAGCAGCGGCAGAAACAACAGGGGTAGGTACGAGCAGTACTTC.